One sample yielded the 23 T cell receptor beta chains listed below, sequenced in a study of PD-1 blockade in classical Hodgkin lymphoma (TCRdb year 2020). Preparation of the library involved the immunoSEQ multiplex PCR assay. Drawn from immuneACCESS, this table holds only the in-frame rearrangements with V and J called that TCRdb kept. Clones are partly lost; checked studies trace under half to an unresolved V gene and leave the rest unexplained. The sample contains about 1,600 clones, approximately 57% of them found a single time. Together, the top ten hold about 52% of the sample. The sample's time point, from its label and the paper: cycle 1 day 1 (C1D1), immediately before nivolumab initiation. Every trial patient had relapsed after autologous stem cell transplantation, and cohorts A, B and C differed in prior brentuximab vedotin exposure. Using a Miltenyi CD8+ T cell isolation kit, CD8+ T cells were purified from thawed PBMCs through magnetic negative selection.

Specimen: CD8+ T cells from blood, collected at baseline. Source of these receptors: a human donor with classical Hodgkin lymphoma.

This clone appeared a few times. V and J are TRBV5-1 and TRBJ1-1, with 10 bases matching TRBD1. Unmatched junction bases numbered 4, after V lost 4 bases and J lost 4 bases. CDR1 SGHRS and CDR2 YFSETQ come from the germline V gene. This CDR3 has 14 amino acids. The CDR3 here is CASSGTGVPTEAFF. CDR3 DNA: TGCGCCAGCAGCGGGACAGGGGTTCCCACTGAAGCTTTCTTT.

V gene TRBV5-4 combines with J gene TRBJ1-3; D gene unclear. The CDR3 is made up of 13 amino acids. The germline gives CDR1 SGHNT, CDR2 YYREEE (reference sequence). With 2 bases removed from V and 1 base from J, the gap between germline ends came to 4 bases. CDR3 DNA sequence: TGTGCCAGCAGCTTCGAGTCTGGAAACACCATATATTTT. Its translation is CASSFESGNTIYF.

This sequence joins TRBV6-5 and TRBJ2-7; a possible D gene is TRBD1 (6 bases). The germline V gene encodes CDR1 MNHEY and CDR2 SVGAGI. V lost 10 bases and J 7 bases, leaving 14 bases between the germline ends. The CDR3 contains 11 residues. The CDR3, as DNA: TGTGCCACCATCTCAGGGGCAGAGCAGTACTTC. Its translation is CATISGAEQYF.

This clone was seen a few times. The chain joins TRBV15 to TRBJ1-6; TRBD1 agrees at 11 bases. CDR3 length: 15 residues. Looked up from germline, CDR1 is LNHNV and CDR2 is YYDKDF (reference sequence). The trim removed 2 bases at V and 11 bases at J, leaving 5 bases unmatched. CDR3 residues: CATSRKGQGAPPLHF. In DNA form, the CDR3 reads TGTGCCACCAGCAGAAAAGGACAGGGGGCTCCACCCCTCCACTTT.

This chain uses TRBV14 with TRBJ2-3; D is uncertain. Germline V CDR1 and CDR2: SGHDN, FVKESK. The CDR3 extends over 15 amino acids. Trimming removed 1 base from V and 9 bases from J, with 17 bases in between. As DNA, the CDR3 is TGTGCCAGCAGCCAAGGATGGTCCGGAACAAAGACGCAGTATTTT. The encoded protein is CASSQGWSGTKTQYF.

Written as DNA, the CDR3 is TGTGCCAGCAGTTACGGGGAAAACTATGGCTACACCTTC. Its translation: CASSYGENYGYTF. V gene TRBV6-6 combines with J gene TRBJ1-2; D is undetermined. V was trimmed by 2 bases and J by 2 bases, leaving 6 bases between them. This CDR3 region has 13 residues. Germline V lookup: CDR1 MNHNY, CDR2 SVGAGI (reference sequence).

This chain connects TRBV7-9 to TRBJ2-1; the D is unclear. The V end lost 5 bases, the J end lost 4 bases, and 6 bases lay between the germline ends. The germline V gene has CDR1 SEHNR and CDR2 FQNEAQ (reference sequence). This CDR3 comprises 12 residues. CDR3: CASSPGYNEQFF. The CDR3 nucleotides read TGTGCCAGCAGCCCCGGGTACAATGAGCAGTTCTTC.

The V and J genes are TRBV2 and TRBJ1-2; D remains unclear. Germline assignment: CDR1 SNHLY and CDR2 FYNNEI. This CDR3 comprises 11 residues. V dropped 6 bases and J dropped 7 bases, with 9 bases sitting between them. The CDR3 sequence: CASRRGGGYTF. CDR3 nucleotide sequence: TGTGCCAGCAGGCGGGGTGGTGGCTACACCTTC.

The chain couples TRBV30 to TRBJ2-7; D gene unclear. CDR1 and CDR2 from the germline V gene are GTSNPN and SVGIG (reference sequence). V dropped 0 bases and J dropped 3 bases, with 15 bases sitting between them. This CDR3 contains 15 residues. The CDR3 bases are TGTGCCTGGAGTGTACCCCAGGCGGTGGTCTACGAGCAGTACTTC. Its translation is CAWSVPQAVVYEQYF. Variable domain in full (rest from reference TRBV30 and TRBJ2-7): SQTIHQWPATLVQPVGSPLSLECTVEGTSNPNLYWYRQAAGRGLQLLFYSVGIGQISSEVPQNLSASRPQDRQFILSSKKLLLSDSGFYLCAWSVPQAVVYEQYFGPGTRLTVT.

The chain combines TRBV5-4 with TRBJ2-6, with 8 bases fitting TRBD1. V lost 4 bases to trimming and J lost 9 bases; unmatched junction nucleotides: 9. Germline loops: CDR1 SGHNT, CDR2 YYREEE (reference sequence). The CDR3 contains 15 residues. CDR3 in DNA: TGTGCCAGCAGCGTCGGACAGGGATGGGGCAACGTCCTGACTTTC. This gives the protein CASSVGQGWGNVLTF.

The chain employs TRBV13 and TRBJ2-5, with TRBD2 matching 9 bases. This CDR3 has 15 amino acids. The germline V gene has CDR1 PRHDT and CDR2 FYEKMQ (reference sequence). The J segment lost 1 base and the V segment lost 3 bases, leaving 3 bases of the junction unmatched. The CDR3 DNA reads TGTGCCAGCAGCTTCGCGGGGGGGACCCAAGAGACCCAGTACTTC. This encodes CASSFAGGTQETQYF.

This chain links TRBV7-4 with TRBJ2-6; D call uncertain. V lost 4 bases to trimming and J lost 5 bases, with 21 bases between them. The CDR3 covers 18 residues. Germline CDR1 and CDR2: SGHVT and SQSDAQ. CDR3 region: CASSYPCSSQSRANVLTF. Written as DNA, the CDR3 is TGTGCCAGCAGCTACCCGTGCAGCTCACAAAGTCGGGCCAACGTCCTGACTTTC.

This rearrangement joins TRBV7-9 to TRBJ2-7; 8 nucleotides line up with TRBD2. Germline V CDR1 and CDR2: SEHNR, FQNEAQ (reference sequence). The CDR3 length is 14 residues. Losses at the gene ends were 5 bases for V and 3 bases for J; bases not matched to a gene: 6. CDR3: CASSPGTSIYEQYF. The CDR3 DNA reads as TGTGCCAGCAGCCCCGGGACTAGTATCTACGAGCAGTACTTC. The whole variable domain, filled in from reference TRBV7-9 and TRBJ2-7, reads DTGVSQNPRHKITKRGQNVTFRCDPISEHNRLYWYRQTLGQGPEFLTYFQNEAQLEKSRLLSDRFSAERPKGSFSTLEIQRTEQGDSAMYLCASSPGTSIYEQYFGPGTRLTVT.

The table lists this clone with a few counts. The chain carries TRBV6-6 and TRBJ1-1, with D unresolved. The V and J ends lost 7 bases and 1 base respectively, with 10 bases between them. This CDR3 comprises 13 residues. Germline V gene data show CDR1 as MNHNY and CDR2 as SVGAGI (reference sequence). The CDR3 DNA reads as TGTGCCAGCATAGTCTGGGGGAACACTGAAGCTTTCTTT. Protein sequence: CASIVWGNTEAFF.

CDR3 in amino acids: CASRTNIGTYEQYF. In DNA, the CDR3 is TGTGCCAGCAGGACGAATATCGGGACCTACGAGCAGTACTTC. V and J are TRBV7-8 and TRBJ2-7, with a possible D match to TRBD2 (5 bases). Germline V gives CDR1 SGHVS, CDR2 FQNEAQ. V was shortened by 6 bases and J by 2 bases, with 14 bases between the two germline ends. CDR3 length: 14 amino acids.

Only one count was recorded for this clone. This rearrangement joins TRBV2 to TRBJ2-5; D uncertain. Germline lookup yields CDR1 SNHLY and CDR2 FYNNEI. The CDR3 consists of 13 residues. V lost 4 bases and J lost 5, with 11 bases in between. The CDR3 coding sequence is TGTGCCAGCAGTGGGGCAAGGGTCGAGACCCAGTACTTC. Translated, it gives CASSGARVETQYF.

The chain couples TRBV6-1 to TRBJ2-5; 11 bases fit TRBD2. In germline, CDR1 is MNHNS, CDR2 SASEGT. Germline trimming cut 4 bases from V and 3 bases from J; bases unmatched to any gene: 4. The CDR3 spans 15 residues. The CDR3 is CASSAETSGEETQYF. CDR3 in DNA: TGTGCCAGCAGTGCCGAGACTAGCGGGGAAGAGACCCAGTACTTC.

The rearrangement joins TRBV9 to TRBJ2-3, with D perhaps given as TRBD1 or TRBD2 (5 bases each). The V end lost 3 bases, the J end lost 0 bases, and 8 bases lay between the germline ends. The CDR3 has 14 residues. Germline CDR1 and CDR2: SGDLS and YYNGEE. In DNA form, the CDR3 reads TGTGCCAGCAGCGCATGGGACAGCACAGATACGCAGTATTTT. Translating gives CASSAWDSTDTQYF.

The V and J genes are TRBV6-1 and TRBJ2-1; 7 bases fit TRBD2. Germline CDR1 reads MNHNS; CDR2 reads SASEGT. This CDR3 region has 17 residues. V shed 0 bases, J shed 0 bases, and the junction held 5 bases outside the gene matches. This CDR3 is CASSEASSGSSYNEQFF. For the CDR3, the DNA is TGTGCCAGCAGTGAAGCTTCTAGCGGCAGCTCCTACAATGAGCAGTTCTTC.

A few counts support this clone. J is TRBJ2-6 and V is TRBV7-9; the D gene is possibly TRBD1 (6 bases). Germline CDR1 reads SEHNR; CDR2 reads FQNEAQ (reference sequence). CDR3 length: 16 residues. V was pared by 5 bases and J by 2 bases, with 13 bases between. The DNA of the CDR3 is TGTGCCAGCAGCCCAACGACAGGCACTGGGGCCAACGTCCTGACTTTC. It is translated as CASSPTTGTGANVLTF. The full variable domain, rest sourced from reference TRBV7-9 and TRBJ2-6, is DTGVSQNPRHKITKRGQNVTFRCDPISEHNRLYWYRQTLGQGPEFLTYFQNEAQLEKSRLLSDRFSAERPKGSFSTLEIQRTEQGDSAMYLCASSPTTGTGANVLTFGAGSRLTVL.

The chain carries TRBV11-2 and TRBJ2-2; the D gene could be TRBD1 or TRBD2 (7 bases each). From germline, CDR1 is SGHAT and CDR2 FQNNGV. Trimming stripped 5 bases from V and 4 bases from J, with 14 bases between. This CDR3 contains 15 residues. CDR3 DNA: TGTGCCAGCAGCCCAGGGGGGGTCCGCACCGGGGAGCTGTTTTTT. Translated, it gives CASSPGGVRTGELFF.

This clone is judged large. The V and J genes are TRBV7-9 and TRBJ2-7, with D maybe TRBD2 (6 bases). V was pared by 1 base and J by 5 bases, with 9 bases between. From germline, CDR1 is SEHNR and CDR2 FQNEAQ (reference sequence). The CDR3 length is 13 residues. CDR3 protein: CASSLGGANEQYF. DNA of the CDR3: TGTGCCAGCAGCTTAGGCGGGGCAAACGAGCAGTACTTC. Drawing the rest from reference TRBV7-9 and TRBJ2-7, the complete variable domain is DTGVSQNPRHKITKRGQNVTFRCDPISEHNRLYWYRQTLGQGPEFLTYFQNEAQLEKSRLLSDRFSAERPKGSFSTLEIQRTEQGDSAMYLCASSLGGANEQYFGPGTRLTVT.

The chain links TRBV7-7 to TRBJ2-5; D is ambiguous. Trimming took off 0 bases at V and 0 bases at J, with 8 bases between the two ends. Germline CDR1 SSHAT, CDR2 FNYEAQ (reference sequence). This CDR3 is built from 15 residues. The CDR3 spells CASSLASADQETQYF. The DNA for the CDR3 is TGTGCCAGCAGCTTAGCGTCGGCAGACCAAGAGACCCAGTACTTC. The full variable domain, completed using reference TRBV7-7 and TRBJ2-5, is GAGVSQSPRYKVTKRGQDVTLRCDPISSHATLYWYQQALGQGPEFLTYFNYEAQPDKSGLPSDRFSAERPEGSISTLTIQRTEQRDSAMYRCASSLASADQETQYFGPGTRLLVL.